This section outlines one T cell receptor (beta chain) sequence together with its context. This clonotype was detected only a few times. The clone's antigen remains unknown. No base qualities exist here, and no much larger clone lies one base off it. Library preparation was by RACE. Sequenced using a NextSeq 500. During library preparation, unique molecular identifiers were attached to individual cDNA molecules so that TCRs could be counted in a quantitative, reproducible way. From each blood RNA sample, both TCR alpha and TCR beta chains were sequenced. The source study handled its data this way. A median of roughly 100,000 TCRs per sample was observed, with a range of about 20,000 to 750,000. V, J and CDR3 annotation of the TCR reads was carried out using the Decombinator software suite. Every sample was subsampled to the same number of TCRs (28,000) for the PS versus PT1 abundance plots. Expanded TCRs were defined as absent before sensitization and observed at least eight times at the 2-week time point. TCRdb ran its own pipeline on the public reads, namely fastp trimming at Q25 and MiXCR clone calling, and kept in-frame beta chains. One record per CDR3 amino acid sequence lists the most common genes and DNA. The V and J calls here are based on TCRdb, not the publication. This sample is represented by under 300,000 distinct CDR3 sequences; around 7.7% of them were singletons. Less than 1.5% of the sample comes from the top ten.

What this sample's time point label stands for: pre-sensitization, week 0. Interpreted using the paper, the treatment or condition label stands for: therapeutic diphenylcyclopropenone sensitization with weekly scalp DPC. Blood at each patch-test visit was drawn before the patch test was applied. To be eligible, patients had to be aged 18 to 70, diagnosed with alopecia and judged suitable for DPC therapy, while pregnant patients were excluded. Total RNA was extracted from unfractionated whole blood that had been collected in Tempus Blood RNA tubes. CDR1 and CDR2 are read off the germline V gene (reference sequence) as SEHNR and FQNEAQ. Trimming takes 2 bases from V and 4 bases from J, and the germline ends sit 14 bases apart. There are 15 amino acids in the CDR3, from cysteine to phenylalanine inclusive. The DNA shown is the 45-base CDR3, in frame from base 1. This sample stems from a study of human T cells and chemical hapten exposure (dated by TCRdb to the early 2020s). For context, the study as a whole: For sensitization, 2% DPC in acetone was applied to a 2 cm by 2 cm area of upper inner arm skin. Patients additionally received weekly therapeutic DPC doses to the scalp throughout the approximately 22-week study period. Patch testing on the upper back used Finn chambers containing 0.01% DPC, with scoring done after 6 days according to International Contact Dermatitis Research Group standards. Most of the patients in the cohort were female, and the cohort covered alopecia areata with under or over 50% scalp involvement, alopecia totalis and alopecia universalis. The libraries were sequenced as a pool, and the TCR yield per sample differed mostly because of small variations in library volumes within the pool. Peripheral blood TCR repertoire changes were tracked in vivo in alopecia patients during primary and secondary sensitization to the hapten diphenylcyclopropenone (DPC). Patient blood was sampled pre-sensitization (week 0) and at 2, 6 and about 24 weeks after DPC sensitization. About 27 alopecia patients gave blood for TCR sequencing at one to four time points (pre-sensitization, 2, 6 and 24 weeks). Study-wide findings and limitations: Alopecia, a presumed autoimmune disease, was present in all patients, so the immune response of the patients might differ from that of healthy individuals. The number of PT1 expanded TCRs positively correlated with patch test score, significant at thresholds 8, 16 and 32 but not 4. Compared with pre-sensitization or healthy control sets, expanded TCRs formed significantly more large CDR3 similarity clusters, which is consistent with antigen-driven responses. After repeated subsampling, the strength of the expansion versus patch-test correlation and the threshold at which it became significant changed. The number of TCRs above 1 in 1000 frequency did not change with DPC sensitization; there was no evidence of global repertoire structure alterations.

The TCR originated in a man aged 18-30 years with alopecia areata. Some clones in this sample may be carry-over from other donors' samples. Sequencing was performed on whole blood, taken in connection with sensitization to the hapten diphenylcyclopropenone (DPC). The V gene is TRBV7-9 and the J gene is TRBJ1-1; the D gene assignment is ambiguous. The CDR3 region reads CASSLIGNPSTEAFF. The DNA reads TGTGCCAGCAGCTTAATAGGTAACCCCAGCACTGAAGCTTTCTTT.